This TCR beta chain was captured by sequencing in a study of T cells in Graves' hyperthyroidism and ophthalmopathy. Study background: Peripheral blood samples were taken at initial diagnosis, prior to any treatment.

This clonotype was seen many times. What it binds is unknown. Amplification of TCR beta CDR3 regions used RNA as the template. Initially, a first-round RT-PCR of the TCR CDR3 employed the HTBI primer set. TCRdb re-analysed the multiplex PCR reads in MiXCR, keeping a single row per CDR3 protein. The data hold hundreds of thousands of distinct CDR3 sequences, with approximately 14% observed a single time. Study results and limitations: Ophthalmopathy, as predicted by the model, came a median 6.5 months after the prediction.

CDR1 is SGHAT and CDR2 is FQDESV in the germline V gene (reference sequence). V lost 2 bases to trimming and J lost 2 bases, with 19 bases between them. CDR3 size: 17 residues. Newly diagnosed hyperthyroidism, duration under 2 months, in patients aged 18 to 65. Sequences were obtained from blood. The rearrangement joins TRBV11-1 to TRBJ2-7; tentatively, D is TRBD2 (6 bases). The clonotype was recovered from a woman aged 30 to 39 with Graves' hyperthyroidism. CDR3 protein: CASSLTAGPSWAYEQYF. In DNA, the CDR3 is TGTGCCAGCAGCTTAACCGCGGGGCCTAGCTGGGCCTACGAGCAGTACTTC.